The 20 T cell receptor beta chains below come from one sample, sequenced in a study of T cell repertoires in cytomegalovirus infection. Each CDR3 protein gets one entry after TCRdb re-called the reads with MiXCR. The sample carries some 300,000 distinct CDR3 sequences, 15% to 20% recorded once. Sequenced: PBMCs. All receptors derive from a human donor in good health (CMV status not recorded). Some clones in this sample may be carry-over from other donors' samples.

This clonotype came up many times. J is TRBJ1-6 and V is TRBV7-2; TRBD1 agrees at 9 bases. The CDR3 spans 15 residues. J was trimmed by 7 bases and V by 1 base; bases with no gene match: 2. Germline V gives CDR1 SGHTA, CDR2 FQGNSA. CDR3 DNA: TGTGCCAGCAGCTTAGGGACAGGGGTAAATTCACCCCTCCACTTT. Amino acids: CASSLGTGVNSPLHF.

In its sample, this clonotype was seen many times. Here the CDR3 reads CASTTGTITEAFF. The CDR3 DNA reads as TGTGCCAGCACCACCGGGACAATCACTGAAGCTTTCTTT. The chain carries TRBV6-1 and TRBJ1-1; maybe TRBD1 (6 bases). Germline lookup yields CDR1 MNHNS and CDR2 SASEGT. This CDR3 is built from 13 residues. Trimming shortened V by 7 bases and J by 4 bases, and 13 bases separated the two germline ends.

This clonotype was observed at least ten times. This CDR3 is CASRTQGYQPQHF. The CDR3 DNA is TGTGCCAGCAGAACCCAGGGGTACCAGCCCCAGCATTTT. J is TRBJ1-5 and V is TRBV6-1; weak D call: TRBD1 (6 bases). Trimming took 6 bases from V and 7 from J, leaving 13 bases between them. Germline V lookup: CDR1 MNHNS, CDR2 SASEGT. The CDR3 sequence is 13 residues long.

The chain has TRBV20-1 and TRBJ1-2, with 11 bases identical to TRBD1. Germline V gives CDR1 DFQATT, CDR2 SNEGSKA (reference sequence). The CDR3 covers 16 residues. Trimming at V came to 2 bases and at J to 5 bases, leaving 10 bases not matched to a gene. CDR3 nucleotide sequence: TGCAGTGCTAGACTACCTTGGACAGGGGGCCATTATGGCTACACCTTC. It translates to CSARLPWTGGHYGYTF.

This clonotype was observed a few times. CDR3 amino acids: CASSLPQGLGSPLHF. Here the CDR3 DNA reads TGTGCCAGTAGTCTACCACAGGGGTTGGGTTCACCCCTCCACTTT. The chain has TRBV19 and TRBJ1-6, with TRBD1 matching over 7 bases. After removal of 5 bases from V and 9 bases from J, the junction contained 10 bases not matched to a gene. Germline lookup yields CDR1 LNHDA and CDR2 SQIVND (reference sequence). CDR3 length equals 15 residues. Based on the CDR3 plus reference TRBV19 and TRBJ1-6, the full variable domain is DGGITQSPKYLFRKEGQNVTLSCEQNLNHDAMYWYRQDPGQGLRLIYYSQIVNDFQKGDIAEGYSVSREKKESFPLTVTSAQKNPTAFYLCASSLPQGLGSPLHFGNGTRLTVT.

This clonotype was counted many times. The chain joins TRBV7-2 to TRBJ1-3; possibly TRBD1 for D (6 bases). Germline CDR1 is SGHTA and CDR2 is FQGNSA. The CDR3 runs 16 residues. Trimming removed 0 bases from V and 0 bases from J, with 9 bases in between. Written as DNA, the CDR3 is TGTGCCAGCAGCTTAGCTCAGGGGACCTCTGGAAACACCATATATTTT. This codes for CASSLAQGTSGNTIYF.

The V and J genes are TRBV28 and TRBJ1-5; TRBD1 aligns across 9 bases. Germline assignment: CDR1 MDHEN and CDR2 SYDVKM. V trimming: 6 bases; J trimming: 0 bases; junction bases outside the gene matches: 6. The CDR3 runs to 16 residues. In DNA, the CDR3 is TGTGCCAGCAGCCCGGGACAGGGTTTTAGCAATCAGCCCCAGCATTTT. It encodes CASSPGQGFSNQPQHF.

This clonotype was seen ten or more times. This chain uses TRBV12-5 with TRBJ2-3; 7 bases align to TRBD2. The germline gives CDR1 LGHNT, CDR2 FRNRAP. The ends lost 1 base at V and 1 base at J; junction bases unmatched: 8. This CDR3 has 17 residues. The CDR3: CASGLGTASGGTDTQYF. CDR3 nucleotides: TGTGCTAGTGGTTTGGGGACTGCTAGCGGCGGCACAGATACGCAGTATTTT.

The chain uses TRBV7-9 and TRBJ1-5; D ambiguous. The V and J ends lost 4 bases and 3 bases respectively, with 4 bases between them. This CDR3 has 12 residues. CDR1 is SEHNR, CDR2 FQNEAQ, per germline (reference sequence). CDR3 sequence reads: CASSYYNQPQHF. Here the CDR3 DNA reads TGTGCCAGCAGCTACTACAATCAGCCCCAGCATTTT.

This clonotype has a handful of counts. This chain joins TRBV19 and TRBJ1-5; D is unresolved. Per the germline V gene, CDR1 is LNHDA and CDR2 is SQIVND (reference sequence). V dropped 3 bases and J dropped 4 bases, with 10 bases sitting between them. The CDR3 has 14 residues. DNA for the CDR3: TGTGCCAGTAGTATCTCATACGCTAATCAGCCCCAGCATTTT. It specifies CASSISYANQPQHF.

The chain joins TRBV12-3 or TRBV12-4 to TRBJ1-1; D gene ambiguous. V was clipped by 5 bases and J by 4 bases, with 11 bases between them. This CDR3 region has 13 residues. CDR3 sequence: CASSRTLRTEAFF. CDR3 nucleotides: TGTGCCAGCAGTCGGACGTTACGCACTGAAGCTTTCTTT.

This rearrangement joins TRBV3-1 to TRBJ1-2; D call uncertain. CDR1 and CDR2 from the germline V gene are LGHDT and YNNKEL (reference sequence). The CDR3 length is 13 residues. Trimming removed 4 bases from V and 8 bases from J, with 14 bases in between. As DNA, the CDR3 is TGTGCCAGCAGCCTCGCGGGGTTCAGCGGCTACACCTTC. It is translated as CASSLAGFSGYTF.

This clonotype was detected ten times or more. This sequence joins TRBV7-8 and TRBJ2-7, with 14 bases matching TRBD2. The CDR3 loop spans 15 amino acids. J was trimmed by 3 bases and V by 5 bases; bases with no gene match: 3. Per the germline V gene, CDR1 is SGHVS and CDR2 is FQNEAQ. CDR3 residues: CASSRLAGGVYEQYF. The CDR3 DNA follows: TGTGCCAGCAGCCGACTAGCGGGGGGGGTCTACGAGCAGTACTTC. The complete variable domain, with remaining parts taken from reference TRBV7-8 and TRBJ2-7, reads GAGVSQSPRYKVAKRGQDVALRCDPISGHVSLFWYQQALGQGPEFLTYFQNEAQLDKSGLPSDRFFAERPEGSVSTLKIQRTQQEDSAVYLCASSRLAGGVYEQYFGPGTRLTVT.

This clonotype appeared a few times. V usage is TRBV19 and J usage is TRBJ2-1; 10 positions match TRBD2. V lost 10 bases and J lost 5; bases outside the gene matches: 14. The CDR3 has 16 amino acids. Germline assignment: CDR1 LNHDA and CDR2 SQIVND (reference sequence). CDR3 protein: CATTLYSGGAHNEQFF. DNA for the CDR3: TGTGCCACCACCCTCTACAGCGGGGGGGCCCACAATGAGCAGTTCTTC.

This clonotype was detected many times. V is TRBV4-2 and J is TRBJ1-2; the D gene is possibly TRBD1 (5 bases). Germline CDR1 LGHNA, CDR2 YNFKEQ. The CDR3 has 13 residues. Trimming stripped 4 bases from V and 8 bases from J, with 14 bases between. The CDR3 nucleotides are TGTGCCAGCAGCCCGTCCCAAGGGGAAGGCTACACCTTC. It codes for CASSPSQGEGYTF.

The chain recombines TRBV9 with TRBJ2-3; TRBD2 aligns across 7 bases. The ends lost 2 bases at V and 4 bases at J; junction bases unmatched: 7. Per the germline V gene, CDR1 is SGDLS and CDR2 is YYNGEE. The CDR3 has 15 amino acids. In DNA form, the CDR3 reads TGTGCCAGCAGCGTCGGCGGGGGTTTGGCAGATACGCAGTATTTT. It translates to CASSVGGGLADTQYF. The whole variable domain, remainder taken from reference TRBV9 and TRBJ2-3, is DSGVTQTPKHLITATGQRVTLRCSPRSGDLSVYWYQQSLDQGLQFLIQYYNGEERAKGNILERFSAQQFPDLHSELNLSSLELGDSALYFCASSVGGGLADTQYFGPGTRLTVL.

The rearrangement links TRBV5-4 to TRBJ1-4, with TRBD1 matching over 8 bases. Germline CDR1 reads SGHNT; CDR2 reads YYREEE (reference sequence). The CDR3 has 17 residues. Trimming cost V 4 bases and J 8 bases; bases outside gene matches: 16. The CDR3 bases are TGTGCCAGCAGCCCTGGTATCCGGACAGGGAGGGAAGAAAAACTGTTTTTT. Protein sequence: CASSPGIRTGREEKLFF. Drawing the rest from reference TRBV5-4 and TRBJ1-4, the complete variable domain is ETGVTQSPTHLIKTRGQQVTLRCSSQSGHNTVSWYQQALGQGPQFIFQYYREEENGRGNFPPRFSGLQFPNYSSELNVNALELDDSALYLCASSPGIRTGREEKLFFGSGTQLSVL.

The rearrangement joins TRBV5-4 to TRBJ2-5, with 7 bases fitting TRBD2. J was trimmed by 1 base and V by 4 bases; bases with no gene match: 7. Germline CDR1 is SGHNT and CDR2 is YYREEE (reference sequence). The CDR3 runs 15 residues. The CDR3 DNA follows: TGTGCCAGCAGCGACCGGCGGGGGACCCAAGAGACCCAGTACTTC. Translation gives CASSDRRGTQETQYF.

The chain links TRBV7-2 to TRBJ2-5; 13 bases are a match to TRBD2. In germline, CDR1 is SGHTA, CDR2 FQGNSA. Trimming took 5 bases from V and 5 from J; bases not matched to a gene: 8. CDR3 size: 16 residues. The CDR3 is CASSPWTSGGMETQYF. The DNA for the CDR3 is TGTGCCAGCAGCCCCTGGACTAGCGGGGGAATGGAGACCCAGTACTTC.

This clonotype was found many times. This rearrangement joins TRBV7-2 to TRBJ2-7, with 9 bases that match TRBD1. V shed 5 bases, J shed 5 bases, and the junction held 7 bases outside the gene matches. From germline, CDR1 is SGHTA and CDR2 FQGNSA. This CDR3 spans 14 amino acids. The DNA for the CDR3 is TGTGCCAGCAGCACAGGGGGCGCGATTCACGAGCAGTACTTC. It yields the protein CASSTGGAIHEQYF.